The source of this TCR beta chain is a study of vaccination and CD4 T cells after COVID-19. On this clonotype itself: Its antigen is undetermined.

Cultured CD4+ T-cell DNA underwent Oncomine TCR Beta short-read sequencing. MiXCR, applied by TCRdb to the PCR reads, yields one record per CDR3 protein. Of approximately 6,000 distinct CDR3 sequences detected, roughly 60% appear once; the ten largest clones hold approximately 20%. Treatment noted: roughly 11-day PBMC culture with coronavirus spike peptide pools or control peptides (ViraFEST assay). J was trimmed by 7 bases and V by 5 bases; bases with no gene match: 10. The germline V gene encodes CDR1 MNHNS and CDR2 SASEGT. The CDR3 sequence is 14 residues long. J is TRBJ1-2 and V is TRBV6-1; 7 bases are shared with TRBD1. The sequence came from a human donor who had recovered from COVID-19. Sequencing was done on a sample of CD4+ T cells from blood, cultured in vitro. The CDR3 loop reads CASSQGTARPGYTF. The CDR3 nucleotides read TGTGCCAGCAGTCAGGGGACAGCTCGCCCTGGCTACACCTTC.